The next 26 T cell receptor beta chains were all read from a single sample in a study of T cells generated in artificial thymic organoids. Artificial thymic organoids aggregated human hematopoietic stem and progenitor cells with human DLL1-expressing MS5 murine stromal cells. Residual T cells were removed by FACS sorting CD34+CD3- progenitor cells before seeding the organoids. These receptors lack a known antigen. Reverse primers in the TRAC or TRBC constant regions drove separate semi-nested PCRs for TCRalpha and TCRbeta. TCRdb re-called the 5' RACE reads with MiXCR, one entry per CDR3 protein. The repertoire has 5,700 or so distinct CDR3 sequences, 20% to 30% of them found once; the top ten carry approximately 3.2%. Input material: naive CD8+ T cells grown in artificial thymic organoids from cord blood stem and progenitor cells. Subset specified: CD3+TCRalphabeta+CD8SP T cells; for blood, CD45RO-CCR7+ naive CD8+ T cells. All receptors derive from a human donor who gave cord blood stem cells for thymic organoid culture, a cardiac surgery patient who gave postnatal thymus, or a blood donor (not recorded which).

This clonotype has a handful of counts. The chain links TRBV5-6 to TRBJ2-1, with a weak D call TRBD2 (7 bases). V was clipped by 1 base and J by 6 bases, with 17 bases between them. In germline, CDR1 is SGHDT, CDR2 YYEEEE. CDR3 length: 16 residues. The DNA for the CDR3 is TGTGCCAGCAGCTTGCTACTGGCGGGGGCTTCCAATGAGCAGTTCTTC. It specifies CASSLLLAGASNEQFF.

In this sample, this clonotype is medium-sized. This CDR3 is CASSQDSPPSCNYGYTF. The CDR3 coding sequence is TGCGCCAGCAGCCAAGATTCTCCGCCCAGCTGCAACTATGGCTACACCTTC. The chain has TRBV4-3 and TRBJ1-2; no clear D gene. The ends were cut back, 0 bases at V and 2 bases at J, with 16 bases in the middle. Germline-derived CDR1 and CDR2 are LGHNA and YSLEER. The CDR3 extends over 17 amino acids.

This clonotype is labeled medium-sized (0.01 to 0.1%). The chain recombines TRBV2 with TRBJ2-2; 7 bases fit TRBD2. Germline CDR1 reads SNHLY; CDR2 reads FYNNEI. Unmatched junction bases numbered 4, after V lost 6 bases and J lost 0 bases. This CDR3 has 15 amino acids. The CDR3 DNA sequence: TGTGCCAGCAGCCCTAGCGGATCGAACACCGGGGAGCTGTTTTTT. Protein product: CASSPSGSNTGELFF.

A note on this clonotype: This may stem from a read error, because a much larger clone lies one nucleotide away. The J gene is TRBJ1-1, the V gene TRBV29-1, with unresolved D. CDR3 length: 13 amino acids. The V and J ends lost 7 bases and 1 base respectively, with 13 bases between them. The germline V gene has CDR1 SQVTM and CDR2 ANQGSEA. For the CDR3, the DNA is TGCAGCGCTGGCAGTGGGAAGAACACTGAAGCTTTCTTT. The encoded protein is CSAGSGKNTEAFF. Full variable domain (outside the CDR3, taken from reference TRBV29-1 and TRBJ1-1): SAVISQKPSRDICQRGTSLTIQCQVDSQVTMMFWYRQQPGQSLTLIATANQGSEATYESGFVIDKFPISRPNLTFSTLTVSNMSPEDSSIYLCSAGSGKNTEAFFGQGTRLTVV.

This clonotype was counted once. In DNA, the CDR3 is TGTGCCAGCAGTTACTCGGGCAGGGGGCTGGGGCTGCCCCAGCATTTT. This encodes CASSYSGRGLGLPQHF. The rearrangement links TRBV6-6 to TRBJ1-5, with TRBD1 matching 8 bases. Per germline, CDR1 MNHNY and CDR2 SVGAGI (reference sequence). CDR3 size: 16 residues. Trimming cost V 0 bases and J 9 bases; bases outside gene matches: 10.

The rearrangement uses TRBV24-1 and TRBJ2-7; D ambiguous. The length of the CDR3 is 14 residues. From germline, CDR1 is KGHDR and CDR2 SFDVKD. V was cut by 0 bases and J by 3 bases, with 8 bases left in between. The DNA for the CDR3 is TGTGCCACCAGTGATTTGGTATCCTTCTACGAGCAGTACTTC. Its translation is CATSDLVSFYEQYF.

The chain employs TRBV6-5 and TRBJ1-2; a possible D gene is TRBD1 (5 bases). Between the trimmed V and J ends, which lost 0 bases and 4 bases, there was a span of 12 bases. The CDR3 runs to 15 residues. The V gene's germline CDR1 is MNHEY and CDR2 SVGAGI. DNA for the CDR3: TGTGCCAGCAGTTACTCGGGCAGGGACCTCTATGGCTACACCTTC. The encoded protein is CASSYSGRDLYGYTF.

By sample share, this clonotype is medium-sized (0.01 to 0.1%). The CDR3 sequence: CASSEVGLGNQPQHF. DNA of the CDR3: TGTGCCAGCAGTGAAGTAGGGTTGGGTAATCAGCCCCAGCATTTT. The rearrangement links TRBV6-1 to TRBJ1-5; no clear D gene. The germline V and J ends were trimmed by 1 base and 4 bases, with 11 bases remaining between them. Germline assignment: CDR1 MNHNS and CDR2 SASEGT. The CDR3 covers 15 residues.

This clonotype is categorized as medium-sized (0.01 to 0.1%). The genes are TRBV4-3 and TRBJ2-7; 8 bases match TRBD1. V was clipped by 4 bases and J by 2 bases; unmatched bases: 25. Germline lookup yields CDR1 LGHNA and CDR2 YSLEER. The CDR3 has 21 residues. The CDR3 loop reads CASSPFHLLVRDRIYAYEQYF. DNA for the CDR3: TGCGCCAGCAGCCCTTTTCACCTATTGGTTAGGGACAGGATTTACGCCTACGAGCAGTACTTC.

This clonotype ranks as medium-sized. The chain links TRBV18 to TRBJ2-2, with D possibly matching TRBD1 (6 bases). Germline CDR1 KGHSH, CDR2 LQKENI. Trimming took 4 bases from V and 12 from J, leaving 12 bases between them. CDR3 size: 12 residues. CDR3: CASSLGTYKLFF. The CDR3 coding sequence is TGTGCCAGCTCACTCGGGACATATAAGCTGTTTTTT. Variable domain in full (rest from reference TRBV18 and TRBJ2-2): NAGVMQNPRHLVRRRGQEARLRCSPMKGHSHVYWYRQLPEEGLKFMVYLQKENIIDESGMPKERFSAEFPKEGPSILRIQQVVRGDSAAYFCASSLGTYKLFFGEGSRLTVL.

This clonotype was counted a few times. A read error may produce the germline difference seen at one junction end. The genes are TRBV20-1 and TRBJ1-2; 8 bases match TRBD1. The CDR3 is 13 amino acids. CDR1 is DFQATT and CDR2 is SNEGSKA in the germline V gene (reference sequence). Written as DNA, the CDR3 is TGCAGTGCTTCCCAGGGGGCGGACTATGGTTACACCTTC. Translating gives CSASQGADYGYTF.

V usage is TRBV4-2 and J usage is TRBJ2-3; tentative D call: TRBD1 (6 bases). CDR1 and CDR2 from the germline V gene are LGHNA and YNFKEQ. The CDR3 runs to 15 residues. The germline V and J ends were trimmed by 4 bases and 5 bases, with 16 bases remaining between them. CDR3 residues: CASSLVTGWEDTQYF. CDR3 DNA: TGTGCCAGCAGCCTCGTGACAGGCTGGGAAGATACGCAGTATTTT.

This clonotype is deemed medium-sized. The rearrangement uses TRBV12-3 or TRBV12-4 and TRBJ2-3, with D perhaps matching TRBD2 (5 bases). The CDR3 length is 13 residues. Trimming took 3 bases from V and 3 from J, leaving 7 bases between them. This chain's CDR3 is CASSFTGTDTQYF. CDR3 coding DNA: TGTGCCAGCAGTTTTACGGGGACAGATACGCAGTATTTT.

The chain joins TRBV4-3 to TRBJ1-1; D may be TRBD1 (5 bases). The CDR3 extends over 13 amino acids. V gave up 8 bases and J gave up 5 bases, with 15 bases separating them. Germline V gives CDR1 LGHNA, CDR2 YSLEER. CDR3 protein: CASGSLRETEAFF. The CDR3 nucleotides are TGCGCCAGCGGCTCTCTCAGGGAGACTGAAGCTTTCTTT.

On this clonotype: A read error may explain this, as a much larger clone is one base away. The chain uses TRBV4-3 and TRBJ2-3, with 12 bases fitting TRBD2. This CDR3 has 16 residues. The germline CDR1 and CDR2 sequences are LGHNA and YSLEER. CDR3 loop: CASSQGLAGGTDTPYF. The CDR3 region has the DNA TGCGCCAGCAGCCAAGGGCTAGCGGGAGGGACAGATACGCCGTATTTT.

This clonotype was picked up one time. The chain uses TRBV5-5 and TRBJ2-3, with 7 bases aligning to TRBD1. CDR1 is SGHKS and CDR2 is YYEKEE in the germline V gene (reference sequence). The CDR3 length is 15 residues. J was trimmed by 2 bases and V by 2 bases; bases with no gene match: 5. CDR3 sequence: CASSFKDRSTDTQYF. The CDR3 nucleotides are TGTGCCAGCAGCTTCAAGGACAGGTCCACAGATACGCAGTATTTT.

The chain combines TRBV25-1 with TRBJ1-5; D is unclear. V lost 4 bases and J 0 bases, leaving 10 bases between the germline ends. CDR1 and CDR2 from the germline V gene are MGHDK and SYGVNS. The CDR3 totals 15 residues. This CDR3 is CASSVIRFSNQPQHF. The CDR3 bases are TGTGCCAGCAGTGTAATCCGGTTTAGCAATCAGCCCCAGCATTTT.

The chain joins TRBV4-2 to TRBJ2-5; tentative D call: TRBD2 (6 bases). V shed 1 base and J shed 2 bases, with 17 bases lying between them. The CDR3 has 17 amino acids. From germline, CDR1 is LGHNA and CDR2 YNFKEQ. The CDR3: CASSQVQLRDWQETQYF. For the CDR3, the DNA is TGTGCCAGCAGCCAAGTCCAGCTCAGGGACTGGCAAGAGACCCAGTACTTC.

This clonotype is deemed medium-sized (0.01 to 0.1%). The chain couples TRBV7-3 to TRBJ2-7; 9 bases are shared with TRBD1. The CDR3 length is 15 residues. The junction had 5 bases not matched to a gene; V was cut back by 5 bases and J by 0 bases. CDR1 and CDR2 from the germline V gene are SGHTA and FQGTGA. The CDR3, as DNA: TGTGCCAGCAGCATACAGGGGGCCAGCTCCTACGAGCAGTACTTC. Its protein is CASSIQGASSYEQYF.

This clonotype is labeled as medium-sized. The J gene is TRBJ2-3, the V gene TRBV4-3, with 8 bases identical to TRBD2. Trimming removed 1 base from V and 1 base from J; junction bases left unmatched: 1. The germline gives CDR1 LGHNA, CDR2 YSLEER. The length of the CDR3 is 15 residues. The CDR3 nucleotides are TGCGCCAGCAGCCAAGGGACTAGCTGCACAGATACGCAGTATTTT. Its protein is CASSQGTSCTDTQYF.

Within the sample, this clonotype is medium-sized. The rearrangement links TRBV20-1 to TRBJ2-5; 7 bases match TRBD1. Germline assignment: CDR1 DFQATT and CDR2 SNEGSKA (reference sequence). CDR3 length: 14 amino acids. Trimming at V came to 1 base and at J to 3 bases, leaving 5 bases not matched to a gene. The CDR3 DNA reads as TGCAGTGCTAGAGCCGAAGGGGGCGAAGAGACCCAGTACTTC. This encodes CSARAEGGEETQYF.

Of note for this clonotype: Given a much more abundant clone one base away, this may be a read error. The chain recombines TRBV20-1 with TRBJ2-3; D might be TRBD2 (6 bases). V gave up 1 base and J gave up 2 bases, with 7 bases separating them. The CDR3 has 13 residues. Per germline, CDR1 DFQATT and CDR2 SNEGSKA (reference sequence). This CDR3 reads CSARAGATDTQYF. The CDR3 coding sequence is TGCAGTGCTAGAGCGGGAGCCACAGATACGCAGTATTTT.

As to this clonotype: Being one base from a much bigger clone, this may be a read error. The genes are TRBV9 and TRBJ1-2, with TRBD1 matching 8 bases. The germline V gene has CDR1 SGDLS and CDR2 YYNGEE. The CDR3 extends over 14 amino acids. CDR3 residues: CASSWQGANYGHTF. In nucleotides, the CDR3 is TGTGCCAGCAGCTGGCAGGGGGCCAACTATGGCCACACCTTC.

This clonotype is judged medium-sized (0.01 to 0.1%). J is TRBJ2-3 and V is TRBV18; the D gene is possibly TRBD1 (6 bases). Trimming pared 2 bases from V and 4 bases from J, leaving 10 bases between. CDR1 and CDR2 (germline): KGHSH, LQKENI. The CDR3 is 14 residues long. The CDR3, as DNA: TGTGCCAGCTCACCAAACAGGGTGGCAGATACGCAGTATTTT. Its translation: CASSPNRVADTQYF.

This clonotype was observed a handful of times. The chain uses TRBV6-1 and TRBJ1-6, with 8 bases that match TRBD1. The V gene end was trimmed by 1 base and the J gene end by 2 bases; junction bases not matched to a gene: 10. The V gene's germline CDR1 is MNHNS and CDR2 SASEGT. This CDR3 region has 19 residues. The CDR3 coding sequence is TGTGCCAGCAGTGAAGACCACCCAGGGGGCTCGGCCTATAATTCACCCCTCCACTTT. Protein sequence: CASSEDHPGGSAYNSPLHF.

Judged by abundance, this clonotype is medium-sized (0.01 to 0.1%). The chain joins TRBV24-1 to TRBJ2-5; 12 bases match TRBD2. J lost 5 bases, V lost 4 bases, and 10 bases had no gene match. The CDR3 covers 17 residues. Germline V gene lookup returns CDR1 KGHDR and CDR2 SFDVKD. The CDR3 sequence: CATSDEPSGRATETQYF. DNA for the CDR3: TGTGCCACCAGTGACGAACCTAGCGGGAGGGCCACGGAGACCCAGTACTTC.